These 18 T cell receptor beta chains were sequenced from one sample in a study of blood T cells in healthy people across ages. The authors ran a second PCR of 7 to 11 cycles using a sample-barcoded 5' primer and a J-beta primer mix. TCRdb processed the 5' RACE reads anew with MiXCR; each CDR3 protein has one entry. The sample lists 1.5 million or so distinct CDR3 sequences, around two fifths occurring once. Sequencing was done on a sample of blood. Receptor source: a woman aged 18 to 35 in good health.

This chain uses TRBV28 with TRBJ2-1; D gene unclear. CDR1 MDHEN and CDR2 SYDVKM come from the germline V gene. The CDR3 is made up of 13 amino acids. V lost 7 bases and J 10 bases, leaving 17 bases between the germline ends. CDR3 residues: CASTQPPRLEQFF. CDR3 DNA sequence: TGTGCCAGCACCCAACCCCCAAGGCTAGAGCAGTTCTTC.

The chain has TRBV15 and TRBJ1-2; 9 bases are a match to TRBD1. V was clipped by 5 bases and J by 4 bases; unmatched bases: 11. Per the germline V gene, CDR1 is LNHNV and CDR2 is YYDKDF (reference sequence). This CDR3 comprises 16 residues. CDR3 loop: CATSERDRGKVYGYTF. The CDR3, as DNA: TGTGCCACCAGCGAACGAGACAGGGGGAAGGTCTATGGCTACACCTTC.

The gene calls are TRBV12-3 or TRBV12-4 and TRBJ1-2; D gene unclear. The V gene lost 6 bases and the J gene lost 6 bases, with 17 bases spanning the gap. This CDR3 has 14 amino acids. The CDR3 region is CASSRTDTFDGYTF. The CDR3 DNA reads TGTGCCAGCAGCCGAACCGACACATTTGATGGCTACACCTTC.

This clonotype was detected many times. The V gene is TRBV29-1, the J gene TRBJ1-1, with a possible D match to TRBD1 (6 bases). The germline V and J ends were trimmed by 7 bases and 8 bases, with 20 bases remaining between them. The CDR3 loop spans 13 amino acids. Germline V CDR1 and CDR2: SQVTM, ANQGSEA. DNA for the CDR3: TGCAGCGCAAACAGGGCCCATGGGGGGGAAGCTTTCTTT. Amino acids: CSANRAHGGEAFF. The variable domain in full, with the rest retrieved from reference TRBV29-1 and TRBJ1-1, is SAVISQKPSRDICQRGTSLTIQCQVDSQVTMMFWYRQQPGQSLTLIATANQGSEATYESGFVIDKFPISRPNLTFSTLTVSNMSPEDSSIYLCSANRAHGGEAFFGQGTRLTVV.

A few counts support this clonotype. J is TRBJ2-3 and V is TRBV7-8; 9 positions match TRBD1. The CDR3 loop spans 15 amino acids. Trimming removed 5 bases from V and 5 bases from J; junction bases left unmatched: 8. The germline gives CDR1 SGHVS, CDR2 FQNEAQ. Here the CDR3 reads CASSPNRGREDTQYF. CDR3 DNA sequence: TGTGCCAGCAGCCCCAACAGGGGGCGAGAAGATACGCAGTATTTT.

The gene calls are TRBV6-1 and TRBJ1-5, with D possibly matching TRBD1 (5 bases). V was pared by 3 bases and J by 3 bases, with 9 bases between. Germline V CDR1 and CDR2: MNHNS, SASEGT. This CDR3 has 14 residues. The CDR3 sequence: CASSDGHNNQPQHF. Here the CDR3 DNA reads TGTGCCAGCAGTGATGGACACAACAATCAGCCCCAGCATTTT.

In its sample, this clonotype was seen a few times. The V gene is TRBV20-1, the J gene TRBJ1-4, with unresolved D. V lost 4 bases and J lost 8, with 17 bases in between. The CDR3 contains 14 residues. Germline loops: CDR1 DFQATT, CDR2 SNEGSKA (reference sequence). CDR3 sequence reads: CSAIPWLNREKLFF. For the CDR3, the DNA is TGCAGTGCTATTCCCTGGCTAAATAGAGAAAAACTGTTTTTT.

In DNA, the CDR3 is TGTGCCATCAGTGGCAGTTTTGAAGCGGGACTCCAATACAATGAGCAGTACTTC. It translates to CAISGSFEAGLQYNEQYF. The chain uses TRBV10-3 and TRBJ2-1, with 7 bases fitting TRBD2. The tail of the sequence fits TRBJ2-7 better, so the J call may be wrong. There are 18 residues in the CDR3. The germline CDR1 and CDR2 sequences are ENHRY and SYGVKD.

This clonotype has a handful of counts. The V and J genes are TRBV7-8 and TRBJ2-1; the D gene is possibly TRBD2 (5 bases). Trimming shortened V by 2 bases and J by 6 bases, and 8 bases separated the two germline ends. Germline V lookup: CDR1 SGHVS, CDR2 FQNEAQ. CDR3 length equals 13 residues. CDR3 DNA sequence: TGTGCCAGCAGCTTACAACGGGGCAATGAGCAGTTCTTC. Translated, it gives CASSLQRGNEQFF.

V usage is TRBV7-9 and J usage is TRBJ2-1; D perhaps matches TRBD1 (6 bases). V gave up 0 bases and J gave up 7 bases, with 13 bases separating them. This CDR3 is 15 amino acids long. Per the germline V gene, CDR1 is SEHNR and CDR2 is FQNEAQ (reference sequence). DNA for the CDR3: TGTGCCAGCAGCTTAGCGGGGGCCCAAGTAAATGAGCAGTTCTTC. It encodes CASSLAGAQVNEQFF.

This clonotype showed up just a few times. The genes are TRBV30 and TRBJ2-1; no firm D call. The CDR3 is made up of 11 amino acids. From germline, CDR1 is GTSNPN and CDR2 SVGIG (reference sequence). V shed 3 bases and J shed 8 bases, with 8 bases lying between them. In DNA, the CDR3 is TGTGCCTGGAGGGCTGGGTATGAGCAGTTCTTC. It encodes CAWRAGYEQFF.

This clonotype occurred a few times. The V call is TRBV20-1, the J call TRBJ2-7; D is ambiguous. This CDR3 has 15 residues. The V gene lost 0 bases and the J gene lost 0 bases, with 12 bases spanning the gap. Germline assignment: CDR1 DFQATT and CDR2 SNEGSKA (reference sequence). CDR3: CSARDARRSSYEQYF. Here the CDR3 DNA reads TGCAGTGCTAGAGATGCCCGTAGGAGCTCCTACGAGCAGTACTTC.

Only a few counts were recorded for this clonotype. This rearrangement joins TRBV7-2 to TRBJ1-2, with a tentative D call TRBD1 (6 bases). The CDR3 length is 14 residues. Between the trimmed V and J ends, which lost 1 base and 8 bases, there was a span of 14 bases. Germline CDR1 is SGHTA and CDR2 is FQGNSA. CDR3 DNA sequence: TGTGCCAGCAGCTTAGAGCCGGGGGCGAAGGGCTACACCTTC. This gives the protein CASSLEPGAKGYTF.

Concerning this clonotype itself: A much more abundant neighbour one base away suggests this may be a read error. The V gene is TRBV10-3, the J gene TRBJ2-1; D is possibly TRBD1 (5 bases). Per the germline V gene, CDR1 is ENHRY and CDR2 is SYGVKD. CDR3 length equals 15 residues. Trimming removed 6 bases at V and 6 bases at J, with 18 bases between. CDR3 sequence reads: CAIRPAVTEANEQFF. Here the CDR3 DNA reads TGTGCCATCAGACCCGCGGTGACAGAGGCCAATGAGCAGTTCTTC.

This chain links TRBV5-1 with TRBJ2-5; the D is unclear. This CDR3 contains 15 residues. V lost 0 bases, J lost 11 bases, and 20 bases lay in between. Germline values: CDR1 SGHRS, CDR2 YFSETQ. The CDR3 DNA sequence: TGCGCCAGCAGCTTGGAATCCCCAGTGGGCAATGAGCAGTACTTC. Protein: CASSLESPVGNEQYF.

A few counts support this clonotype. The chain is built from TRBV28 and TRBJ1-1; 7 nucleotides line up with TRBD1. The length of the CDR3 is 16 residues. The V gene's germline CDR1 is MDHEN and CDR2 SYDVKM. Trimming removed 5 bases from V and 3 bases from J; junction bases left unmatched: 12. CDR3 coding DNA: TGTGCCAGCAGTCACAGGGGCGACTGGTCGGACACTGAAGCTTTCTTT. Encoded protein: CASSHRGDWSDTEAFF.

The V gene is TRBV27, the J gene TRBJ2-3, with D possibly being TRBD1 or TRBD2 (5 bases each). Germline loops: CDR1 MNHEY, CDR2 SMNVEV (reference sequence). This CDR3 is 15 amino acids long. V gave up 3 bases and J gave up 5 bases, with 15 bases separating them. CDR3 DNA sequence: TGTGCCAGCAGTTTGTCGGGGCTCGGGCGAGATACGCAGTATTTT. This encodes CASSLSGLGRDTQYF.

The chain joins TRBV11-2 to TRBJ2-1; possible D gene TRBD1, 6 bases. This CDR3 comprises 15 residues. Per germline, CDR1 SGHAT and CDR2 FQNNGV. Between the trimmed V and J ends, which lost 2 bases and 3 bases, there was a span of 11 bases. This CDR3 reads CASSLPWDIYNEQFF. In DNA, the CDR3 is TGTGCCAGCAGCTTACCATGGGACATCTACAATGAGCAGTTCTTC.